The 15 T cell receptor beta chains below all came from one sample that was sequenced in a study of T cells in Graves' hyperthyroidism and ophthalmopathy. TCR beta CDR3 sequences were amplified from RNA transcripts. During a first-round RT-PCR of the TCR CDR3, the HTBI primer set was used. TCRdb reprocessed the multiplex PCR reads via MiXCR and lists one record per CDR3 protein. The sample yields under 350,000 distinct CDR3 sequences, around a fifth seen once. The sample comprised blood. The source of these receptors is a woman between 45 and 65 years old with Graves' hyperthyroidism.

The chain links TRBV2 to TRBJ1-2; D possibly corresponds to TRBD1 (6 bases). CDR3 size: 13 residues. Germline CDR1 and CDR2: SNHLY and FYNNEI. V shed 7 bases and J shed 3 bases, with 12 bases lying between them. This CDR3 reads CASTGQKYYGYTF. CDR3 in DNA: TGTGCCAGCACAGGACAGAAATACTATGGCTACACCTTC.

This clonotype was found many times. The chain links TRBV30 to TRBJ1-1; D may be TRBD1 (5 bases). V was trimmed by 3 bases and J by 1 base, leaving 12 bases between them. The CDR3 sequence is 14 residues long. From germline, CDR1 is GTSNPN and CDR2 SVGIG (reference sequence). DNA for the CDR3: TGTGCCTGGAGCTTTGACAGTTCGAACACTGAAGCTTTCTTT. This gives the protein CAWSFDSSNTEAFF.

This clonotype was recorded many times. This chain joins TRBV5-1 and TRBJ2-7, with a possible D match to TRBD1 (6 bases). The V end lost 1 base, the J end lost 1 base, and 12 bases lay between the germline ends. Germline V gene data show CDR1 as SGHRS and CDR2 as YFSETQ. The CDR3 loop spans 15 amino acids. The CDR3 bases are TGCGCCAGCAGCTTGCAGGGGAACCCTTCCTACGAGCAGTACTTC. As protein: CASSLQGNPSYEQYF.

The chain couples TRBV20-1 to TRBJ1-4; D uncertain. Trimming left V 0 bases short and J 7 bases short, with 0 bases between. The CDR3 length is 10 residues. Per the germline V gene, CDR1 is DFQATT and CDR2 is SNEGSKA (reference sequence). In DNA form, the CDR3 reads TGCAGTGCTAGAGATGAAAAACTGTTTTTT. Protein product: CSARDEKLFF.

This clonotype was recorded many times. The genes are TRBV28 and TRBJ1-5; D not resolved. V lost 3 bases and J 4 bases, leaving 7 bases between the germline ends. Germline V gives CDR1 MDHEN, CDR2 SYDVKM. This CDR3 is 13 amino acids long. The CDR3: CASSFGRNQPQHF. In DNA form, the CDR3 reads TGTGCCAGCAGTTTCGGACGGAATCAGCCCCAGCATTTT.

At least ten counts were recorded for this clonotype. This chain links TRBV6-1 with TRBJ2-7; TRBD2 aligns across 7 bases. The V gene end was trimmed by 7 bases and the J gene end by 4 bases; junction bases not matched to a gene: 10. The CDR3 has 14 residues. In germline, CDR1 is MNHNS, CDR2 SASEGT. CDR3 sequence: CASTQGEGWYEQYF. CDR3 DNA: TGTGCCAGCACCCAAGGGGAGGGGTGGTACGAGCAGTACTTC.

This clonotype has just a few counts. The genes are TRBV3-1 and TRBJ2-3; D is perhaps TRBD2 (6 bases). The CDR3 is 16 amino acids. Deletions cut 2 bases from V and 3 bases from J, with 15 bases between. CDR1 and CDR2 (germline): LGHDT, YNNKEL (reference sequence). The CDR3 protein is CASSQPSGVGTDTQYF. DNA for the CDR3: TGTGCCAGCAGCCAACCTTCGGGGGTAGGTACAGATACGCAGTATTTT.

The chain recombines TRBV2 with TRBJ1-5; TRBD1 matches at 9 bases. Germline CDR1 and CDR2: SNHLY and FYNNEI. This CDR3 has 17 amino acids. V gave up 7 bases and J gave up 3 bases; unmatched junction bases: 13. CDR3 loop: CASNLFPGTGLNQPQHF. CDR3 in DNA: TGTGCCAGCAACCTATTCCCTGGGACAGGGCTCAATCAGCCCCAGCATTTT.

In this sample, this clonotype turned up many times. The CDR3 DNA follows: TGTGCCAGCAGATCGGACAGGGGTTTTGCTCAGCCCCAGCATTTT. As protein: CASRSDRGFAQPQHF. This chain uses TRBV6-1 with TRBJ1-5; 9 nucleotides agree with TRBD1. Unmatched junction bases numbered 9, after V lost 6 bases and J lost 6 bases. The CDR3 spans 15 residues. Looked up from germline, CDR1 is MNHNS and CDR2 is SASEGT.

This clonotype was seen many times. The chain combines TRBV11-1 with TRBJ1-1; the D is unclear. Germline V gene sequence: CDR1 SGHAT, CDR2 FQDESV (reference sequence). The CDR3 sequence is 13 residues long. The germline V and J ends were trimmed by 0 bases and 4 bases, with 6 bases remaining between them. CDR3 residues: CASSLARRTEAFF. CDR3 nucleotides: TGTGCCAGCAGCTTAGCGCGGCGCACTGAAGCTTTCTTT.

The chain recombines TRBV11-2 with TRBJ1-5; D unclear. This CDR3 region has 13 residues. Trimming removed 6 bases from V and 8 bases from J, with 14 bases in between. Germline assignment: CDR1 SGHAT and CDR2 FQNNGV. CDR3 residues: CASSHDLAEPQHF. CDR3 sequence (DNA): TGTGCCAGCAGTCACGACCTTGCGGAGCCCCAGCATTTT.

The chain joins TRBV27 to TRBJ2-2; TRBD2 matches at 15 bases. J gave up 4 bases and V 8 bases, and 5 bases lay outside the gene matches. Per germline, CDR1 MNHEY and CDR2 SMNVEV (reference sequence). The CDR3 extends over 16 amino acids. CDR3 nucleotide sequence: TGTGCCAGCGGACTAGCGGGAGGGCGTCCCACCGGGGAGCTGTTTTTT. This translates into CASGLAGGRPTGELFF.

This clonotype was picked up many times. V is TRBV11-3 and J is TRBJ2-1, with D maybe TRBD2 (5 bases). V gave up 8 bases and J gave up 1 base, with 9 bases separating them. This CDR3 comprises 13 residues. Germline V gene sequence: CDR1 SGHNT, CDR2 YENEEA. CDR3 region: CASQSGSYNEQFF. In nucleotides, the CDR3 is TGTGCCAGCCAAAGCGGTTCCTACAATGAGCAGTTCTTC.

In DNA, the CDR3 is TGTGCCAGCAGAACAGGGGACGTTGGAGGCTACACCTTC. Translated, it gives CASRTGDVGGYTF. The rearrangement links TRBV28 to TRBJ1-2; 7 bases agree with TRBD1. With V trimmed by 6 bases and J by 8 bases, 9 bases remained unmatched. Looked up from germline, CDR1 is MDHEN and CDR2 is SYDVKM. The CDR3 length is 13 residues.

The table lists this clonotype with many counts. V gene TRBV11-2 combines with J gene TRBJ2-6, with 8 nucleotides matching TRBD1. The CDR3 runs to 16 residues. Germline assignment: CDR1 SGHAT and CDR2 FQNNGV. J was trimmed by 2 bases and V by 5 bases; bases with no gene match: 5. This CDR3 reads CASSGTGRAGANVLTF. The CDR3 DNA is TGTGCCAGCAGCGGGACAGGAAGAGCTGGGGCCAACGTCCTGACTTTC.